Listed below are T cell receptor beta chains from one sample, sequenced in a study of blood T cell repertoires in COVID-19. Sequenced by immunoSEQ multiplex PCR; TCRdb stores in-frame clones only, minus some. The sample lists some 200,000 clones; approximately 80% were seen once. The sample was peripheral blood. These receptors were obtained from a man aged 50 or older with active or convalescent COVID-19. CDR3s include the opening cysteine and the closing phenylalanine or tryptophan. D genes are given only for firm matches. Clone size is shown for a subset of rows, as once, few, many or a class of expanded clone.

D,J,size,length,V,CDR3,DNA
NA,TRBJ1-5,NA,15,TRBV28,CASRDQGSGRQPQHF,TGTGCCAGCAGAGACCAGGGGTCAGGGAGACAGCCCCAGCATTTT
TRBD1,TRBJ1-2,NA,12,TRBV12-3/TRBV12-4,CASNDRESGYTF,TGTGCCAGCAACGACAGGGAGAGTGGCTACACCTTC
TRBD2,TRBJ2-1,NA,21,TRBV4-3,CASSQINPGTSGPSSYNEQFF,TGCGCCAGCAGCCAGATCAACCCCGGGACTAGCGGGCCCTCCTCCTACAATGAGCAGTTCTTC
TRBD1,TRBJ1-2,NA,14,TRBV6-5,CASTRGTGNYGYTF,TGTGCCAGCACCCGAGGGACAGGGAACTATGGCTACACCTTC
NA,TRBJ2-7,NA,13,TRBV29-1,CSATRGTPYEQYF,TGCAGCGCCACCCGGGGGACCCCCTACGAGCAGTACTTC
TRBD1,TRBJ1-4,NA,15,TRBV15,CATSRGQALGEKLFF,TGTGCCACCAGCCGTGGACAGGCCCTGGGTGAAAAACTGTTTTTT
TRBD1,TRBJ1-6,few,15,TRBV5-6,CASSLLQGSESPLHF,TGTGCCAGCAGCTTGTTACAGGGGTCAGAATCACCCCTCCACTTT
NA,TRBJ1-6,NA,15,TRBV4-1,CASSQGSSYNSPLHF,TGCGCCAGCAGCCAGGGGAGCTCCTATAATTCACCCCTCCACTTT
NA,TRBJ1-6,NA,13,TRBV18,CASSTGRDFPLHF,TGTGCCAGCTCAACAGGGCGTGATTTTCCCCTCCACTTT
TRBD1,TRBJ1-3,NA,13,TRBV24-1,CATSLGQGDTIYF,TGTGCCACCAGTCTGGGACAGGGAGACACCATATATTTT
NA,TRBJ2-1,NA,14,TRBV3-1/TRBV3-2,CARWGPGSYNEQFF,TGTGCCAGATGGGGGCCCGGGTCCTACAATGAGCAGTTCTTC
TRBD2,TRBJ2-3,NA,16,TRBV5-1,CASSLTTSGLGDTQYF,TGCGCCAGCAGCTTGACAACTAGCGGGCTGGGAGATACGCAGTATTTT
TRBD1,TRBJ1-2,few,13,TRBV6-2/TRBV6-3,CASSFDRGGGYTF,TGTGCCAGCAGTTTTGACAGGGGAGGCGGCTACACCTTC
NA,TRBJ2-1,once,14,TRBV4-1,CASSQDTGYNEQFF,TGCGCCAGCAGCCAAGATACCGGTTACAATGAGCAGTTCTTC
NA,TRBJ2-7,NA,14,TRBV14,CASSQEPGFYEQYF,TGTGCCAGCAGCCAAGAACCGGGATTCTACGAGCAGTACTTC
NA,TRBJ2-1,NA,15,TRBV11-2,CASRVLTTSRNEQFF,TGTGCCAGCAGAGTATTAACAACGTCTAGAAATGAGCAGTTCTTC
NA,TRBJ2-2,NA,18,TRBV4-3,CASSQEKVGPLNTGELFF,TGCGCCAGCAGCCAAGAAAAGGTGGGCCCCCTAAACACCGGGGAGCTGTTTTTT
TRBD2,TRBJ2-5,NA,14,TRBV7-2,CASSFQRGGETQYF,TGTGCCAGCAGCTTCCAGCGGGGAGGAGAGACCCAGTACTTC
NA,TRBJ2-5,NA,13,TRBV5-1,CASSSGLRETQYF,TGCGCCAGCAGCTCGGGACTCCGCGAGACCCAGTACTTC
TRBD2,TRBJ2-1,NA,13,TRBV6-5,CASISGSGYEQFF,TGTGCCAGCATTAGCGGGAGCGGGTATGAGCAGTTCTTC
NA,TRBJ2-2,NA,14,TRBV15,CATSRDRYLGQLFF,TGTGCCACCAGCAGAGATCGGTATCTGGGGCAGCTGTTTTTT
NA,TRBJ2-7,few,14,TRBV7-2,CASSLEGQGREQYF,TGTGCCAGCAGCTTGGAGGGCCAGGGTCGCGAGCAGTACTTC
TRBD1,TRBJ1-3,NA,16,TRBV5-5,CASSSYDRASGNTIYF,TGTGCCAGCAGCTCCTATGACAGGGCGAGTGGAAACACCATATATTTT
TRBD2,TRBJ2-5,NA,16,TRBV7-2,CASSTTSGGAYETQYF,TGTGCCAGCAGCACTACGAGCGGGGGGGCCTATGAGACCCAGTACTTC
NA,TRBJ1-1,NA,14,TRBV15,CATSRDLGNTEAFF,TGTGCCACCAGCAGAGATCTGGGCAACACTGAAGCTTTCTTT
TRBD2,TRBJ2-3,NA,15,TRBV5-1,CASSLDLGLAGYWYF,TGCGCCAGCAGCTTGGATTTAGGACTAGCGGGGTACTGGTATTTT
TRBD1,TRBJ1-6,NA,15,TRBV5-6,CASSWRTGMNSPLHF,TGTGCCAGCAGCTGGAGGACAGGGATGAATTCACCCCTCCACTTT
NA,TRBJ2-1,NA,14,TRBV5-1,CASSLIGTYNEQFF,TGCGCCAGCAGCTTGATCGGGACCTACAATGAGCAGTTCTTC
NA,TRBJ2-7,NA,13,TRBV6-5,CASRRQRAYEQYF,TGTGCCAGCAGGCGACAGCGTGCCTACGAGCAGTACTTC
NA,TRBJ2-2,NA,15,TRBV5-1,CASSLGQGGTGELFF,TGCGCCAGCAGCTTGGGGCAGGGTGGCACCGGGGAGCTGTTTTTT
NA,TRBJ2-2,NA,15,TRBV28,CASSLLTPSTGELFF,TGTGCCAGCAGTTTACTCACCCCGAGCACCGGGGAGCTGTTTTTT
NA,TRBJ1-2,NA,9,TRBV20-1,CSAPGGYTF,TGCAGTGCACCGGGTGGCTACACCTTC
TRBD1,TRBJ2-5,NA,14,TRBV7-2,CASRQRTGEETQYF,TGTGCCAGCAGGCAAAGGACAGGCGAAGAGACCCAGTACTTC
TRBD1,TRBJ1-6,once,14,TRBV23-1,CASPTGTGNSPLHF,TGCGCCAGCCCCACCGGGACAGGGAATTCACCCCTCCACTTT